This TCR beta chain is drawn from a study of radiation and T cells in renal cell carcinoma. TCRdb's copy holds only in-frame clones and misses some; the assay was immunoSEQ multiplex PCR. In the table there are around 140,000 clones, 75% to 90% of which are singletons. Points from the study as a whole: From baseline, blood top tumor clonotypes peaked at 2 weeks post-radiation. Without pretreatment biopsies, baseline tumor clonotype presence was undetermined.

The CDR3 is 13 amino acids. Germline loops: CDR1 MNHNY, CDR2 SVGAGI (reference sequence). V gave up 6 bases and J gave up 3 bases; unmatched junction bases: 1. Of note for this clone: Its target is not known.

Stated time point: blood 4 weeks post-SBRT, at nephrectomy. Treatment specified: 15 Gy SBRT to primary tumor, nephrectomy 4 weeks later. Serial blood draws occurred at baseline and 2 and 4 weeks post-SBRT. The source was blood, collected from a patient whose treatment included radiotherapy and nephrectomy. The clonotype was recovered from a woman aged 50 to 60 with renal cell carcinoma. The V gene is TRBV6-6, the J gene TRBJ1-2; the match to TRBD1 covers 10 bases. The CDR3 DNA sequence: TGTGCCAGCAGGACAGGGGGCGACTATGGCTACACCTTC. Translating it yields CASRTGGDYGYTF.